This T cell receptor (beta chain) appears in the sequencing data of a study of response to subunit inactivated influenza vaccine. Study-level points and caveats: Few new T cells, the authors suggested, are recruited by each seasonal influenza vaccination.

This CDR3 region has 13 residues. Germline V lookup: CDR1 SGHAT, CDR2 FQNNGV. Comment on this clonotype: The antigen is unknown. The junction departs from the called germline gene at one end, perhaps through a read error.

Each CDR3 protein is one row after TCRdb ran MiXCR on the RT-PCR reads. The repertoire includes around 470,000 distinct CDR3 sequences, under 8.5% of them detected once, and roughly 13% sits in the top ten. The V gene is TRBV11-2, the J gene TRBJ2-7, with TRBD2 identical over 7 bases. Sequencing was performed on PBMCs from blood, taken roughly 24 months after vaccination. The source is a man in his fifties or sixties who received an inactivated influenza vaccine. The CDR3 here is CSSSLGLVYEQYF. DNA for the CDR3: TGTTCCAGCAGCTTAGGACTAGTCTACGAGCAGTACTTC.